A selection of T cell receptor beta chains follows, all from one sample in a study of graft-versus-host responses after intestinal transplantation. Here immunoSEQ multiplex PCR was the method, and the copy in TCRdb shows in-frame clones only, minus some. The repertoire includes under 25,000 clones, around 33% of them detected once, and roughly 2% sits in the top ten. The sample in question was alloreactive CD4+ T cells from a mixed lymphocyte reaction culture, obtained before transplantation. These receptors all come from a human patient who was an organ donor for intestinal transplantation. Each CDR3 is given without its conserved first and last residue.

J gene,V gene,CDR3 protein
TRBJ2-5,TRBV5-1,ASSIDRGQGTQY
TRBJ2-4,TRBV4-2,ASSQDDRVHIQY
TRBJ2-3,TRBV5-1,ASSFLLDRADTQY
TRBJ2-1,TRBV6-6,ASRRGQVDYNEQF
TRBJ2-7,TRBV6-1,ASSERELAPSYEQY
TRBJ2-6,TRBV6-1,ATRRSSGANVLT
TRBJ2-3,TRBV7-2,ASSPQTSNTDTQY
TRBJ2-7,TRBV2,ASSEGLAGVGEQY
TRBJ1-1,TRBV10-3,AISIQGGVGAF
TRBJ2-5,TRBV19,ASSIAGRETQY
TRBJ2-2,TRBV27,ASSRFSAGAFGELF
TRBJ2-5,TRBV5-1,ASSLGSGQGLETQY
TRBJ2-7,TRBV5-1,ASSLLLTSGFHEQY
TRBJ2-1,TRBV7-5,ARKGVQF
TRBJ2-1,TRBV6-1,ASSGQGATRSYYNEQF
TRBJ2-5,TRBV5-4,ASTRQGSVETQY
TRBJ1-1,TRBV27,ASSFGAKNTEAF
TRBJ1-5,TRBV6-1,ASSEGHQPQH
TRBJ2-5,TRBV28,ASMSGAGGGETQY
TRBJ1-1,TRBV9,ASSVGGITEAF
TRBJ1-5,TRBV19,ASSIDPQGGMPQH
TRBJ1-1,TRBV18,ASSPSSFGAF
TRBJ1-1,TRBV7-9,ASSPGGLGTEAF
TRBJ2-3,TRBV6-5,ASRTSGRDTQY
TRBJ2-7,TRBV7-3,ASSLTSGRAYEQY
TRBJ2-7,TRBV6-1,ASSVLPLDSYEQY
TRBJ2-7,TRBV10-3,AISETGYEQY
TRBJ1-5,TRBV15,ATSRAGTGANQPQH
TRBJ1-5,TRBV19,ASRLYGSQPQH
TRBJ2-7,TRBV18,ASSPGYEQY
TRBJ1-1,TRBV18,ASCRLLNTEAF
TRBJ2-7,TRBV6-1,ASSEVWGDEQY
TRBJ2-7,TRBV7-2,ASSLAGGYEQY
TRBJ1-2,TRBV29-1,SVEGSLGTNYGYT
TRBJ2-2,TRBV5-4,ASSRDRIHMNTGELF
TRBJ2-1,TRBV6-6,ASRLAGGVDEQF
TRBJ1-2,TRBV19,ASSIRIPGGYGYT
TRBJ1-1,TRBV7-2,ASSLTGAVNTEAF
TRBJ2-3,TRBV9,ASSGLAGDTQY
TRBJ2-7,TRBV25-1,ASSPPGTGNPRQY
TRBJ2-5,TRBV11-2,ASSPPGLPQETQY
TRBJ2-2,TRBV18,ASSPLDRLNTGELF
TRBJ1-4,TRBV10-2,ASTPGPALGEKLF
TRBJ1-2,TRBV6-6,ASRHDRDGYT